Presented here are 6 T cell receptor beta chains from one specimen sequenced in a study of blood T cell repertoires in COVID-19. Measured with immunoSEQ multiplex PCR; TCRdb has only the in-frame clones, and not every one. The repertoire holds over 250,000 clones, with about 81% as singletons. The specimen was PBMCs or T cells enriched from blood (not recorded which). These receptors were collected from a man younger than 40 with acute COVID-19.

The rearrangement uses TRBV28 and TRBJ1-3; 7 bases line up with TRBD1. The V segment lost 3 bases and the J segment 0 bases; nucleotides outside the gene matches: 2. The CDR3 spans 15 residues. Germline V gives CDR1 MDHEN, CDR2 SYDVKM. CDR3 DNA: TGTGCCAGCAGTTTGGGACAGTACTCTGGAAACACCATATATTTT. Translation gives CASSLGQYSGNTIYF. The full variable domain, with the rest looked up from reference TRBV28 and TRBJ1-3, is DVKVTQSSRYLVKRTGEKVFLECVQDMDHENMFWYRQDPGLGLRLIYFSYDVKMKEKGDIPEGYSVSREKKERFSLILESASTNQTSMYLCASSLGQYSGNTIYFGEGSWLTVV.

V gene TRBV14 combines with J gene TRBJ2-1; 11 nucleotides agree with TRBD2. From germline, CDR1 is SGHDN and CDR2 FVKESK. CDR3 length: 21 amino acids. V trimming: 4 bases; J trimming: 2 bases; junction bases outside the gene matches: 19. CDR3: CASSPQPGLAGGHGPYNEQFF. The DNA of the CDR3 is TGTGCCAGCAGCCCACAGCCGGGGCTAGCGGGAGGTCACGGGCCCTACAATGAGCAGTTCTTC.

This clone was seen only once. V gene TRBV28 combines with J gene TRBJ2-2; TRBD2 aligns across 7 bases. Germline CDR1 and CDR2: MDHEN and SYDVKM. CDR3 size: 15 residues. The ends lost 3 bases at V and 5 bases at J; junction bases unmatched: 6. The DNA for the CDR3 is TGTGCCAGCAGTTTGAGCGGGATTCCTACCGGGGAGCTGTTTTTT. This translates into CASSLSGIPTGELFF.

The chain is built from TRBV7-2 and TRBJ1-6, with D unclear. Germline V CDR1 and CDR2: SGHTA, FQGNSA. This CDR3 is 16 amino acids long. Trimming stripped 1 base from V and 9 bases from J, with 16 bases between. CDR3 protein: CASSLGGRVSGSPLHF. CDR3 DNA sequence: TGTGCCAGCAGCTTAGGAGGGAGGGTTTCTGGTTCACCCCTCCACTTT.

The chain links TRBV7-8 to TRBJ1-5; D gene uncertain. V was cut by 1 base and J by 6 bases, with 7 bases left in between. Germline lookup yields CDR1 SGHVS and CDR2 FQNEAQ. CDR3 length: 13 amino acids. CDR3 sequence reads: CASSLGYLQPQHF. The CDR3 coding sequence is TGTGCCAGCAGCTTAGGCTATCTTCAGCCCCAGCATTTT.

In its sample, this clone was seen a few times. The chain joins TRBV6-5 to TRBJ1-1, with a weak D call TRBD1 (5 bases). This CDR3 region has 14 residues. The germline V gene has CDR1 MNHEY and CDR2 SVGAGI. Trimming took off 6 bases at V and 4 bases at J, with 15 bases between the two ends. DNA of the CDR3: TGTGCCAGCAGCCCATTTCAGGGAACCACTGAAGCTTTCTTT. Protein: CASSPFQGTTEAFF.